Listed below are T cell receptor beta chains from one sample, sequenced in a study of Graves' ophthalmopathy and Graves' hyperthyroidism. MiXCR was run by TCRdb on the multiplex PCR reads, yielding one entry per CDR3 protein. The table lists 400,000 to 450,000 distinct CDR3 sequences, around a fifth of them singletons. The sequenced material came from peripheral blood. The origin of the receptors is a woman aged 18-30 years with stable Graves' hyperthyroidism. CDR3s include the opening cysteine and the closing phenylalanine or tryptophan. The D gene is left open where the match is weak. A row's size may be missing; if present it is once, few, many or a size class.

cdr3_length j_call v_call clone_size d_call cdr3_aa cdr3_nt
15 TRBJ1-2 TRBV20-1 many TRBD1 CSARHGTGKGYGYTF TGCAGTGCTCGTCACGGGACAGGGAAGGGCTATGGCTACACCTTC
17 TRBJ1-5 TRBV29-1 many TRBD1 CSVEGRTGGKGNQPQHF TGCAGCGTTGAAGGGCGGACAGGGGGAAAAGGCAATCAGCCCCAGCATTTT
16 TRBJ2-2 TRBV30 many . CAWSVRRSQDTGELFF TGTGCCTGGAGTGTACGGCGGAGCCAGGACACCGGGGAGCTGTTTTTT
17 TRBJ2-5 TRBV5-1 many TRBD2 CASSLSASGGNQETQYF TGCGCCAGCAGCTTGTCGGCTAGCGGGGGGAACCAAGAGACCCAGTACTTC
11 TRBJ1-2 TRBV6-1 many . CASTFNYGYTF TGTGCCAGCACATTTAACTATGGCTACACCTTC
12 TRBJ1-1 TRBV24-1 once . CATSAAGTEAFF TGTGCCACCAGTGCCGCAGGCACTGAAGCTTTCTTT
13 TRBJ1-2 TRBV5-1 many . CASSFVEGSGYTF TGCGCCAGCAGCTTCGTGGAGGGCAGTGGCTACACCTTC
13 TRBJ2-7 TRBV11-2 many . CASSPGHRYEQYF TGTGCCAGCAGCCCGGGACATCGATACGAGCAGTACTTC
13 TRBJ1-6 TRBV7-2 many . CASSLAWNSPLHF TGTGCCAGCAGCTTAGCATGGAATTCACCCCTCCACTTT
16 TRBJ1-1 TRBV24-1 . TRBD1 CATSDSKQGPYTEAFF TGTGCCACCAGTGATTCCAAACAGGGGCCGTACACTGAAGCTTTCTTT
13 TRBJ1-5 TRBV29-1 many . CSVTVDSNQPQHF TGCAGCGTTACTGTGGATAGCAATCAGCCCCAGCATTTT
14 TRBJ1-5 TRBV12-3/TRBV12-4 . . CASRRDVSNQPQHF TGTGCCAGCAGGAGGGACGTTAGCAATCAGCCCCAGCATTTT
14 TRBJ1-1 TRBV9 few . CASSVGMKSTEAFF TGTGCCAGCAGCGTTGGGATGAAGAGCACTGAAGCTTTCTTT
15 TRBJ2-1 TRBV24-1 few . CATSDPVGGYNEQFF TGTGCCACCAGTGATCCCGTTGGCGGATACAATGAGCAGTTCTTC
16 TRBJ2-7 TRBV7-2 many TRBD1 CASSLAPWGQGYEQYF TGTGCCAGCAGCTTAGCCCCTTGGGGACAGGGCTACGAGCAGTACTTC
16 TRBJ2-2 TRBV7-9 many TRBD2 CASKEREASNTGELFF TGTGCCAGCAAAGAGCGGGAGGCTTCGAACACCGGGGAGCTGTTTTTT
12 TRBJ1-2 TRBV10-3 many TRBD1 CAISATGFGYTF TGTGCCATCAGTGCGACAGGGTTTGGCTACACCTTC
16 TRBJ2-2 TRBV2 few TRBD2 CASIAQRGVITGELFF TGTGCCAGCATTGCCCAGCGGGGGGTTATAACCGGGGAGCTGTTTTTT
17 TRBJ1-1 TRBV18 many . CASSLHEPGLMNTEAFF TGTGCCAGCTCACTGCACGAGCCGGGCCTCATGAACACTGAAGCTTTCTTT
15 TRBJ1-2 TRBV20-1 many TRBD1 CSARDGAGGYYGYTF TGCAGTGCTAGAGATGGCGCAGGGGGATACTATGGCTACACCTTC
15 TRBJ1-5 TRBV27 many TRBD1 CASRGQGAAGQPQHF TGTGCCAGCAGGGGACAGGGGGCTGCCGGTCAGCCCCAGCATTTT
14 TRBJ1-1 TRBV19 many . CASSIRELNTEAFF TGTGCCAGTAGTATCCGGGAATTGAACACTGAAGCTTTCTTT
16 TRBJ1-5 TRBV6-2/TRBV6-3 many TRBD1 CASTSGGQGRFQPQHF TGTGCCAGCACCTCCGGGGGACAGGGGAGGTTTCAGCCCCAGCATTTT
13 TRBJ1-1 TRBV7-9 many . CASARVGDTEAFF TGTGCCAGCGCCAGGGTAGGAGACACTGAAGCTTTCTTT
12 TRBJ2-5 TRBV12-3/TRBV12-4 many . CASSLTRETQYF TGTGCCAGCAGTTTGACGCGGGAGACCCAGTACTTC
17 TRBJ1-3 TRBV3-1 many . CASSRGSPGNTGNTIYF TGTGCCAGCAGCCGCGGGAGTCCAGGGAATACTGGAAACACCATATATTTT
14 TRBJ1-6 TRBV30 many . CALQKGSGNSPLHF TGTGCCCTACAGAAGGGTTCGGGTAATTCACCCCTCCACTTT
14 TRBJ2-3 TRBV10-3 few TRBD2 CATQRVAGADTQYF TGTGCCACCCAGCGGGTAGCGGGAGCAGATACGCAGTATTTT
15 TRBJ1-5 TRBV11-2 . . CASSSWAGSNQPQHF TGTGCCAGCAGCTCTTGGGCGGGATCCAATCAGCCCCAGCATTTT
16 TRBJ2-2 TRBV2 many . CASSEMASSNTGELFF TGTGCCAGCAGTGAAATGGCCAGCTCGAACACCGGGGAGCTGTTTTTT
14 TRBJ2-7 TRBV27 . TRBD1 CASSPQTGVDEQYF TGTGCCAGCAGTCCGCAGACAGGGGTGGACGAGCAGTACTTC